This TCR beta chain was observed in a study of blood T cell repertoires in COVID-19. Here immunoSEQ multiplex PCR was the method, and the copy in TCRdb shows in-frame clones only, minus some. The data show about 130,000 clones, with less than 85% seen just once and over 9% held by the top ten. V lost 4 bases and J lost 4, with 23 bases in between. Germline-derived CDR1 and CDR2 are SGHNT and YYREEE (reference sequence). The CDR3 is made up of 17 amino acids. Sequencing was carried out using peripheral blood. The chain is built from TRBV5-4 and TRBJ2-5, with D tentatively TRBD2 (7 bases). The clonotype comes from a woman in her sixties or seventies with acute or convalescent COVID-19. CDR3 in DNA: TGTGCCAGCAGCGTTGGGAGGGGGGGAGTAAGGTCAGAGACCCAGTACTTC. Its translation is CASSVGRGGVRSETQYF.